Listed below are T cell receptor beta chains from one sample, sequenced in a study of blood T cell repertoires in COVID-19. The protocol was immunoSEQ multiplex PCR, while the TCRdb copy is restricted to in-frame clones and leaves out a portion. The sample holds 180,000 or so clones, more than 80% seen once. Sequencing was carried out using peripheral blood. These receptors came from a woman in her sixties or seventies with acute or convalescent COVID-19. Both conserved end residues are part of each CDR3. Fields, in order: J gene, clone size, D gene, V gene, CDR3 protein, CDR3 DNA. A D gene is named only where the DNA matches it firmly. A clone size is listed for some rows: how often the clone was seen (once, few, many), or a class if it is expanded.

TRBJ2-3 NA NA TRBV29-1 CSGDFTDTQYF TGCAGCGGTGACTTCACAGATACGCAGTATTTT
TRBJ1-2 NA NA TRBV19 CASTPAELLGGYGYTF TGTGCCAGTACACCCGCCGAACTCTTGGGAGGCTATGGCTACACCTTC
TRBJ2-2 NA TRBD1 TRBV5-1 CASSLQGAGEELFF TGCGCCAGCAGCTTGCAGGGGGCAGGGGAAGAGCTGTTTTTT
TRBJ1-2 NA NA TRBV2 CASRGSIYGYTF TGTGCCTCGCGGGGCAGTATCTATGGCTACACCTTC
TRBJ2-5 NA NA TRBV28 CASSQSGQETQYF TGTGCCAGCAGTCAAAGCGGTCAAGAGACCCAGTACTTC
TRBJ1-4 few NA TRBV6-2/TRBV6-3 CASSKEATNEKLFF TGTGCCAGCAGTAAGGAGGCAACTAATGAAAAACTGTTTTTT
TRBJ1-3 once NA TRBV6-6 CASSYAADSGNTIYF TGTGCCAGCAGTTACGCGGCAGACTCTGGAAACACCATATATTTT
TRBJ1-2 once NA TRBV27 CASRPAADYGYTF TGTGCCAGCAGACCCGCAGCGGACTATGGCTACACCTTC
TRBJ1-1 NA NA TRBV27 CASSLQGQQEAFF TGTGCCAGCAGTTTACAAGGACAACAGGAAGCTTTCTTT
TRBJ2-1 NA TRBD2 TRBV2 CASSEVGGRNNEQFF TGTGCCAGCAGTGAAGTGGGAGGGCGTAACAATGAGCAGTTCTTC
TRBJ1-6 NA TRBD1 TRBV3-1/TRBV3-2 CASSQVRQGSSPLHF TGTGCCAGCAGCCAAGTACGACAGGGTAGCTCACCCCTCCACTTT
TRBJ2-5 NA NA TRBV29-1 CSVAYSGSETQYF TGCAGCGTGGCCTATTCGGGGTCGGAGACCCAGTACTTC
TRBJ1-2 NA TRBD1 TRBV9 CASSPGQGRNYGYTF TGTGCCAGCAGCCCCGGACAGGGGCGGAACTATGGCTACACCTTC
TRBJ2-5 NA NA TRBV6-5 CASSPGTKTQYF TGTGCCAGCAGCCCCGGGACAAAGACCCAGTACTTC
TRBJ2-1 NA NA TRBV19 CASSMTGEARDEQFF TGTGCCAGTAGTATGACGGGGGAAGCGCGGGATGAGCAGTTCTTC
TRBJ2-3 NA TRBD1 TRBV18 CASSLTGVEDTQYF TGTGCCAGCTCACTTACAGGGGTCGAGGATACGCAGTATTTT
TRBJ1-6 NA TRBD1 TRBV11-2 CASSLTGRHNSPLHF TGTGCCAGCAGCTTGACAGGGAGACATAATTCACCCCTCCACTTT
TRBJ1-2 NA TRBD1 TRBV5-4 CASRLTGAYGYTF TGTGCCAGCAGGTTGACAGGGGCCTATGGCTACACCTTC
TRBJ2-5 NA NA TRBV24-1 CATSDKTDFQETQYF TGTGCCACCAGTGATAAGACTGACTTCCAAGAGACCCAGTACTTC
TRBJ2-1 NA TRBD2 TRBV20-1 CSARTSGQQFF TGCAGTGCCAGGACTAGCGGGCAGCAGTTCTTC
TRBJ1-2 medium-sized NA TRBV14 CASSPRATGTAGYTF TGTGCCAGCAGCCCCCGCGCCACAGGGACCGCTGGCTACACCTTC
TRBJ1-2 few NA TRBV6-5 CAASPGRNYGYTF TGTGCCGCCTCACCGGGGAGGAACTATGGCTACACCTTC
TRBJ1-4 NA TRBD1 TRBV3-1/TRBV3-2 CASSSGQGREKLFF TGTGCCAGCAGCTCTGGACAGGGGCGTGAAAAACTGTTTTTT
TRBJ2-7 NA NA TRBV9 CASSVGGGSSSYEQYF TGTGCCAGCAGCGTAGGTGGAGGGAGCAGCTCCTACGAGCAGTACTTC
TRBJ1-2 once TRBD1 TRBV2 CASSETGEVYGYTF TGTGCCAGCAGTGAGACAGGGGAAGTATATGGCTACACCTTC
TRBJ1-1 NA NA TRBV3-1/TRBV3-2 CASSPGDTEAFF TGTGCCAGCAGCCCCGGAGACACTGAAGCTTTCTTT
TRBJ1-2 NA NA TRBV5-4 CASSLTGVPNYGYTF TGTGCCAGCAGCTTAACCGGGGTACCTAACTATGGCTACACCTTC
TRBJ1-2 NA NA TRBV19 CASVGRGLSNYGYTF TGTGCCAGCGTCGGAAGGGGACTCTCTAACTATGGCTACACCTTC
TRBJ1-6 NA NA TRBV3-1/TRBV3-2 CASARTAGDSPLHF TGTGCCAGCGCTAGGACAGCGGGGGATTCACCCCTCCACTTT
TRBJ1-5 NA NA TRBV18 CASSPTRQGGQPQHF TGTGCCAGCTCACCAACGAGACAAGGGGGTCAGCCCCAGCATTTT
TRBJ2-5 NA TRBD1 TRBV28 CASSLQVQGARETQYF TGTGCCAGCAGCCTACAAGTACAGGGGGCGCGAGAGACCCAGTACTTC
TRBJ2-1 NA NA TRBV19 CASRRVAAHEQFF TGTGCCAGTAGGAGGGTAGCGGCCCATGAGCAGTTCTTC
TRBJ2-7 few NA TRBV5-4 CASSMDGYEQYF TGTGCCAGCAGCATGGACGGTTACGAGCAGTACTTC
TRBJ1-4 NA NA TRBV21-1 CASSKWAGLNEKLFF TGTGCCAGCAGCAAATGGGCAGGCCTTAATGAAAAACTGTTTTTT
TRBJ2-1 NA TRBD2 TRBV9 CASSADLAGTSYNEQFF TGTGCCAGCAGCGCAGACCTAGCGGGAACGTCCTACAATGAGCAGTTCTTC
TRBJ1-5 NA TRBD1 TRBV6-2/TRBV6-3 CASSQAYGTGGNQPQHF TGTGCCAGCAGTCAAGCTTACGGGACAGGGGGCAATCAGCCCCAGCATTTT